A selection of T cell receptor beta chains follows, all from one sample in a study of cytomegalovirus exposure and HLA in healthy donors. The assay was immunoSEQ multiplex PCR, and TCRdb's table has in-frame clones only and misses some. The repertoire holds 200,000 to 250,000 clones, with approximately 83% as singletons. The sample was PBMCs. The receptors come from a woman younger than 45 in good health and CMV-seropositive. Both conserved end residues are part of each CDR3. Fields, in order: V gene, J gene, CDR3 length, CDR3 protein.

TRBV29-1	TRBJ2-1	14	CSVGGQGDFNEQFF
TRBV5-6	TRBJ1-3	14	CASCIQGPGNTIYF
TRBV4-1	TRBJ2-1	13	CASSQLGVSEQFF
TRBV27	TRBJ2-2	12	CGVGANTGELFF
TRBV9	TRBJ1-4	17	CASSVGRFGGSNEKLFF
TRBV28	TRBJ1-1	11	CASSSAFEAFF
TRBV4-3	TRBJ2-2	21	CASSQDLISKGLAGVVRELFF
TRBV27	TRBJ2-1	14	CASRAQGGVPEQFF
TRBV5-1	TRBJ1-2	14	CASQRKQGTYGYTF
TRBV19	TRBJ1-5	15	CASSGTGTGNQPQHF
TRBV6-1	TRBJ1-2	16	CASSEWGGQSGYGYTF
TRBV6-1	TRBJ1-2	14	CASRITGGESADTF
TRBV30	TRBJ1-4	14	CAWSVGTGVKKLFF
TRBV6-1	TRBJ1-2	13	CATTVLANYGYTF
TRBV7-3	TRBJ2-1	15	CASSPGLAGYNEQFF
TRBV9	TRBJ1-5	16	CASSVGSGEGNQPQHF
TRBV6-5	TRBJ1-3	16	CASSYSGISSGNTIYF
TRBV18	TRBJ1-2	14	CASSPSSGENGYTF
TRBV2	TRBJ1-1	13	CASIGTENTEAFF
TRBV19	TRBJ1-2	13	CASSTEGTDGYTF